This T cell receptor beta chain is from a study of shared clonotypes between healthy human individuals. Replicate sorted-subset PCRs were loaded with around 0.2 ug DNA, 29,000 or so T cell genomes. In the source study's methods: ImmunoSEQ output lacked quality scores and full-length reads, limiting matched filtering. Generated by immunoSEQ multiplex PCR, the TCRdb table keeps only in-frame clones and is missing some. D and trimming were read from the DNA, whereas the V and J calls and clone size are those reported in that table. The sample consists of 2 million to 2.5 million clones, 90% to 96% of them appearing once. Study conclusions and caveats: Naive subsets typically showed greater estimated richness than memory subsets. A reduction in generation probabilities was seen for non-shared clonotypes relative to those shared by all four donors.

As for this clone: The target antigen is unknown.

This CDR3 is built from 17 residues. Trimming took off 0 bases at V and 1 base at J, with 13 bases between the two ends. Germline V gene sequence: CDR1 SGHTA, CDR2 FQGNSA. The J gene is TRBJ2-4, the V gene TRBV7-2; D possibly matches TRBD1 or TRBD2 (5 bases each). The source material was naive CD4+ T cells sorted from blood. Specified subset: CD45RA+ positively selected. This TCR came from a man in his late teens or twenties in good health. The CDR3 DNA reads TGTGCCAGCAGCTTAGCGCCTCGGGGCGCCGCCAAAAACATTCAGTACTTC. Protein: CASSLAPRGAAKNIQYF.